The T cell receptor (beta chain) under discussion was sequenced for a study of cytomegalovirus exposure and HLA in healthy donors (TCRdb year 2017). About the investigation overall: In an earlier analysis of 587 of the donors, 276 Gb of sequence data and 117 million unique TCR beta sequences from 180 million or so T cells were reported. An early release that covered around 590 HLA-typed donors contained approximately 320 gigabases of sequencing data and tens of millions of unique TCR sequences. The genetic ancestry cluster associated with self-reported Caucasian donors included over 65% of the approximately 400 genotyped donors. The study aimed to test whether cataloging public T cell receptors could reveal signatures of past pathogen exposure. The study used immunosequencing to profile the T cell repertoires of around 600 subjects and linked those repertoires to cytomegalovirus serostatus. Besides the first cohort of about 730 subjects, a separate validation cohort made up of 120 different subjects was used. To predict cytomegalovirus infection status, the study brought together high-throughput TCR immunosequencing, statistical association of individual TCRs with disease status, and machine learning. A later analysis re-examined previously published TCR beta repertoires from more than 600 donors and added high-resolution HLA genotyping to investigate patterns of TCR occurrence. The later analysis used no new phenotypic data to find candidate immune exposures, relying instead on TCR beta sequences and their occurrence across donors. In an earlier analysis of about 590 of the donors, high-throughput TCR beta sequencing was used to judge whether each TCR beta V gene segment behaved as functional or pseudogenic. Alongside the repertoire data, information on donor age, sex, ethnicity and CMV serostatus was compiled. A later genetic analysis used genome-wide SNP genotypes for 398 of the 666 donors, treating that subset as a discovery cohort. All discovery cohort repertoires had been generated using a single sequencing platform. HLA typing covered class I and class II loci at four-digit resolution. The number of donors typed differed by locus, with roughly 629-640 for A, B, C, DRB1 and DQB1, roughly 520 for DQA1, approximately 580 for DPA1, and approximately 470 for DPB1. Four or five DR-DQ haplotypes were handled as single units for association and clustering, since linkage in the cohort was strong. Among around 400 genotyped donors of the cohort, an average of about 240,000 unique TCR beta nucleotide sequences was sequenced per donor, of which approximately 18% were non-productive.

Libraries were built with the immunoSEQ multiplex PCR assay. For the multiplex PCR, a mixture combining 60 forward primers for TCR Vbeta segments and 13 reverse primers for TCR Jbeta segments was used. A multiplex PCR assay on genomic DNA amplified the CDR3 region of rearranged TCR beta genes. The amplified TCR beta libraries were sequenced on the Illumina HiSeq System as 87-base-pair reads. Per the authors' processing: In a later analysis, 77 million or so unique TCR beta chains were counted across the roughly 670 repertoires, and roughly 11 million of these chains were shared by at least two donors. A nearest-neighbor algorithm error-corrected the raw reads and collapsed the reads into unique sequences, merging closely related sequences to remove PCR and sequencing errors. V, D and J gene segments were assigned by aligning CDR3 sequences to IMGT reference sequences. For a sequence to be retained, at least a six-nucleotide match to both a V gene segment and a J gene segment was required. Rearrangements were classified as productive when the CDR3 lacked stop codons and remained in frame with V and J, and all other rearrangements were classified as non-productive. Following IMGT convention, CDR3 was defined as the stretch from the second conserved V-encoded cysteine to the conserved J-encoded phenylalanine. The earlier analysis of 550 to 650 of the donors excluded any sequence lacking an unambiguous match to a single V gene segment. In an earlier analysis of several hundred of the donors, V segments were called functional above 56.7% productive rearrangements and were called segregating when the between-donor standard deviation exceeded 5%. A statistical classification framework was built to diagnose cytomegalovirus status from the catalog of TCR beta chain sequences. In a later analysis, TCR nucleotide sequences were compared against IMGT/GENE-DB human TR gene sequences so that V and J genes could be assigned. In a later analysis, CDR3 sequences and most-parsimonious VDJ recombination scenarios were assigned using the TCRdist pipeline. In a later analysis, each TCR beta chain was defined by its CDR3 amino acid sequence together with its V-gene family, and reads without a unique V-gene family were excluded. To address suspected cross-contamination and a sequencing artifact, a later analysis removed roughly 640 highly shared, low-generation-probability nucleotide sequences. For each public chain, a later analysis derived a clonal expansion index from normalized ranks of inferred template counts within each repertoire. In a later analysis, generation probabilities were computed using a VDJ recombination model fitted to out-of-frame rearrangements, and the results were checked against IGoR. Hypergeometric tests were used in a later analysis to score TCR-TCR, TCR-HLA and TCR-CMV co-occurrence, with a repertoire-size bias correction applied to the TCR pairs. To estimate false discovery rates, a later analysis permuted the HLA or CMV assignments 20 times. In a later analysis, co-occurring TCRs were grouped using DBSCAN, with TCRdist sequence similarity added in when clustering inside HLA-allele-positive subsets. Co-occurrence clustering excluded repertoires with fewer than 30,000 or more than 120,000 public chains, plus five with anomalous nucleotide sharing. TCRdb's version of the immuneACCESS table is confined to in-frame rearrangements and falls short of the full clone set. An unresolved V gene accounts for under half of the shortfall where checked; the remainder is of unknown origin. V, J and clone size derive from that table, while D and trimming were established from the DNA sequence. This sample holds 110,000 to 150,000 clones; 82% were observed only once. The ten top clones hold around 3.7% of the sample.

About this clone itself: Its cognate antigen has yet to be identified. Within one base of it there is no much larger clone, and no base qualities were kept.

The cohort comprised 710 or so healthy bone marrow donors. Cohort members were all nominally healthy when sampled, although unrecorded immune exposures were likely present. The donor tested CMV seronegative and was one of the 352 seronegative cohort members. Each donor provided a peripheral blood sample, and peripheral blood mononuclear cells were used for TCR beta sequencing. Genomic DNA was extracted from the blood cell samples with the Qiagen DNeasy Blood Extraction Kit. Overall results and qualifications from the work: Across donors, most TCR sequences were observed very rarely, whereas some public TCRs were present in many individuals. A later analysis found that TCR association rates varied across HLA loci, with DRB1 alleles showing the most associated TCRs and HLA-C alleles the fewest. The cohort was sequenced for TCR beta chains only, and without alpha or paired-chain data the features that could be detected were limited. A later analysis found that HLA-associated TCR beta chains were more clonally expanded and had lower generation probabilities than equally common non-associated chains. The classifier was reported to diagnose cytomegalovirus status with high specificity and sensitivity in both the original and validation cohorts. When HLA alleles, especially DR and DQ, strongly co-occurred, attributing TCR associations to individual alleles was difficult. Several of the top co-occurrence clusters appeared to be linked to parvovirus B19, influenza, CMV and Epstein-Barr virus, according to a later analysis. Roughly uniform sequencing depth across donors was assumed in presence/absence analyses, although this assumption may not hold. It was suggested by the authors that the approach could potentially be generalized to other disease states and immunological phenotypes. In an earlier analysis of some 500 of the donors, most TCR beta V segments were observed in productive rearrangements about 87% or about 30% of the time, broadly matching IMGT annotations. Some IMGT-functional V segments, including TRBV6-2 and TRBV6-3, could not be told apart with the 87-base-pair reads, so those segments were excluded. A later genetic analysis reported fewer N-insertions in productive TCRs among donors in an Asian-associated ancestry cluster than the roughly 640-donor mean. In a later genetic analysis, a missense DCLRE1C variant was associated with V-gene and J-gene trimming of TCR beta chains, and the association was replicated in an independent cohort. The study listed approximately 150 TCR beta chains as associated with cytomegalovirus. In a later analysis, some 17,000 TCR beta sequences were associated with specific HLA alleles at a false discovery rate of 0.05. The sequencing pipeline was judged likely to have produced a cluster of highly shared sequence variants as a technical artifact. Because HLA typing was unavailable for some donors at each locus, only the typed subset was used in association tests. Three of the identified cytomegalovirus-associated TCR beta chains were confirmed in vitro to be specific for cytomegalovirus antigens. Fewer than 20 rarely observed V segments, including chromosome 9 orphons, were excluded from the earlier analysis of a few hundred of the donors because counts were too low. Correlated functional status among segregating V segments might be attributable to linkage disequilibrium, but an unknown experimental factor could not be ruled out. A further reported finding was that TCR beta sequences accurately predicted the HLA-A and HLA-B alleles for most subjects in the first cohort. For the cohort, immune exposure information was limited to CMV serostatus. A later analysis found that most CMV-associated TCR beta chains appeared HLA-restricted, with HLA associations seemingly driven largely by CMV exposure.

The CDR3 measures 17 amino acids from cysteine to phenylalanine. Only CDR3 DNA remains: 51 bases, in frame from the first base. Ends trimmed: V by 3 bases, J by 7 bases; bases unmatched to a gene: 14. CDR1 LNHDA and CDR2 SQIVND were looked up in the germline V gene (reference sequence). Recombination linked TRBV19 to TRBJ2-7, with TRBD1 identical over 11 junction bases. The sample consisted of PBMCs. This TCR derives from a male donor in good health and CMV-seronegative. The encoded CDR3 is CASSIRSADRGPKEQYF. In nucleotide form, the sequence is TGTGCCAGTAGTATTCGCTCGGCGGACAGGGGGCCCAAAGAGCAGTACTTC.